Below, one T cell receptor beta chain is given with its context. No cognate antigen has been identified for it. No base-level quality is on record; no much larger clone is a single base apart. In total, fewer than 750 healthy bone marrow donors made up the cohort. Cohort members were all nominally healthy when sampled, although unrecorded immune exposures were likely present. The donor tested CMV seronegative, placing the donor among the 350 to 400 seronegative members of the cohort. Every donor gave a peripheral blood sample, and the peripheral blood mononuclear cells from that sample were used for TCR beta sequencing. The Qiagen DNeasy Blood Extraction Kit was used to extract genomic DNA from the blood cell samples. This record comes from a study of cytomegalovirus exposure and HLA in healthy donors (TCRdb year 2017). Context from the whole study: An earlier analysis of 587 of the donors reported over 250 Gb of sequence data and around 100 million unique TCR beta sequences obtained from about 179 million T cells. Approximately 300 gigabases of sequencing data and approximately 92 million unique TCR sequences made up an early release that covered 640 HLA-typed donors. Of the 350 to 450 genotyped donors, around 81% fell in the genetic ancestry cluster associated with self-reported Caucasian donors. The study was designed to test whether signatures of past pathogen exposure could be identified by cataloging public T cell receptors. The study profiled the T cell repertoires of hundreds of subjects by immunosequencing and related them to cytomegalovirus serostatus. A separate validation cohort of 100 to 150 different subjects was used in addition to the roughly 700-subject first cohort. The study combined high-throughput TCR immunosequencing, statistical association of individual TCRs with disease status, and machine learning to predict cytomegalovirus infection status. To study patterns of TCR occurrence, a later analysis re-analyzed previously published TCR beta repertoires from around 670 donors and added high-resolution HLA genotyping. The later analysis used no new phenotypic data to find candidate immune exposures, relying instead on TCR beta sequences and their occurrence across donors. To decide whether each TCR beta V gene segment behaved as functional or pseudogenic, an earlier analysis of 587 of the donors relied on high-throughput TCR beta sequencing. Donor age, sex, ethnicity and CMV serostatus were collected together with the repertoire data. In a later genetic analysis, genome-wide SNP genotypes for about 55% of the roughly 700 donors were used, and that subset was treated as a discovery cohort. Every discovery cohort repertoire had been produced on one sequencing platform. Both class I and class II loci were covered by HLA typing, at four-digit resolution. The number of typed donors differed by locus: roughly 629-640 for A, B, C, DRB1 and DQB1; some 500 for DQA1; fewer than 610 for DPA1; and around 470 for DPB1. Roughly five DR-DQ haplotypes were handled as single units for association and clustering because linkage in the cohort was strong. Across some 400 genotyped donors of the cohort, an average of approximately 220,000 unique TCR beta nucleotide sequences per donor were sequenced, and 15% to 20% of those sequences were non-productive.

What the research found in general, with its limitations: In a later analysis, the rate of TCR association differed among HLA loci, with DRB1 alleles having the most associated TCRs and HLA-C alleles having the fewest. Several of the top co-occurrence clusters appeared to be linked to parvovirus B19, influenza, CMV and Epstein-Barr virus, according to a later analysis. Linkage disequilibrium might explain the correlated functional status among segregating V segments, but an unknown experimental factor could not be excluded. In a later analysis, some 18,000 TCR beta sequences were associated with specific HLA alleles at a false discovery rate of 0.05. Compared with the approximately 720-donor mean, donors in an Asian-associated ancestry cluster had fewer N-insertions in productive TCRs, according to a later genetic analysis. The earlier analysis of fewer than 750 of the donors excluded 15 to 20 rarely observed V segments, including chromosome 9 orphons, because counts were too low. Because some donors lacked HLA typing at each locus, the association tests relied only on the typed subset. In a later genetic analysis, a missense DCLRE1C variant was associated with V-gene and J-gene trimming of TCR beta chains, and the association was replicated in an independent cohort. The only immune exposure information available for the cohort was CMV serostatus. An earlier analysis of roughly 570 of the donors showed that most TCR beta V segments appeared in productive rearrangements either about 87% or about 30% of the time, which broadly matched IMGT annotations. It was suggested by the authors that the approach could potentially be generalized to other disease states and immunological phenotypes. Some IMGT-functional V segments, including TRBV6-2 and TRBV6-3, could not be told apart with the 87-base-pair reads, so those segments were excluded. Compared with equally common non-associated chains, HLA-associated TCR beta chains in a later analysis were more clonally expanded and had lower generation probabilities. A further reported finding was that TCR beta sequences accurately predicted the HLA-A and HLA-B alleles for most subjects in the first cohort. Only TCR beta chains were sequenced in this cohort, and the absence of alpha or paired-chain data limited detectable features. While some public TCRs were present in many individuals, most TCR sequences turned up only very rarely across donors. Strong co-occurrence of HLA alleles, especially DR and DQ, made assigning TCR associations to individual alleles difficult. A cluster of highly shared sequence variants was judged likely to represent a technical artifact of the sequencing pipeline. According to a later analysis, most CMV-associated TCR beta chains appeared to be HLA-restricted, and the HLA associations seemed to be driven largely by CMV exposure. A few of the identified cytomegalovirus-associated TCR beta chains were confirmed in vitro to be specific for cytomegalovirus antigens. In the study, approximately 160 TCR beta chains were listed as associated with cytomegalovirus. Cytomegalovirus status was reported to be diagnosed by the classifier with high specificity and sensitivity in both the original and validation cohorts. Sequencing depth was assumed to be roughly uniform across donors in the presence/absence analyses, though that assumption may not hold.

Library generation was performed with the immunoSEQ multiplex PCR assay. The multiplex PCR relied on a mix of 60 forward primers for TCR Vbeta segments and 13 reverse primers for TCR Jbeta segments. The CDR3 region of rearranged TCR beta genes was amplified from genomic DNA with a multiplex PCR assay. The Illumina HiSeq System was used to sequence the amplified TCR beta libraries as 87-base-pair reads. As for the original processing: In a later analysis, roughly 80 million unique TCR beta chains were counted across the approximately 670 repertoires, and about 10 million of these chains were shared by at least two donors. A nearest-neighbor algorithm error-corrected the raw reads and collapsed the reads into unique sequences, merging closely related sequences to remove PCR and sequencing errors. CDR3 sequences were aligned to IMGT reference sequences to assign V, D and J gene segments. For a sequence to be retained, a match of at least six nucleotides to both a V gene segment and a J gene segment was required. A rearrangement counted as productive if the CDR3 had no stop codons and remained in frame with V and J, and every other rearrangement counted as non-productive. Following IMGT convention, CDR3 was defined as the stretch from the second conserved V-encoded cysteine to the conserved J-encoded phenylalanine. Sequences without an unambiguous match to a single V gene segment were excluded from the earlier analysis of about 640 of the donors. In an earlier analysis of about 590 of the donors, a V segment was called functional when productive rearrangements were above 56.7%, and segregating when the standard deviation between donors exceeded 5%. A statistical classification framework was built to diagnose cytomegalovirus status from the catalog of TCR beta chain sequences. V and J gene assignment, in a later analysis, came from comparing TCR nucleotide sequences with IMGT/GENE-DB human TR gene sequences. In a later analysis, CDR3 sequences and most-parsimonious VDJ recombination scenarios were assigned using the TCRdist pipeline. In a later analysis, each TCR beta chain was defined by its CDR3 amino acid sequence together with its V-gene family, and reads without a unique V-gene family were excluded. To address suspected cross-contamination and a sequencing artifact, a later analysis removed several hundred highly shared, low-generation-probability nucleotide sequences. For each public chain, a later analysis derived a clonal expansion index from normalized ranks of inferred template counts within each repertoire. Generation probabilities in a later analysis came from a VDJ recombination model fitted to out-of-frame rearrangements, and those results were checked against IGoR. In a later analysis, TCR-TCR, TCR-HLA and TCR-CMV co-occurrence was scored with hypergeometric tests, and a repertoire-size bias correction was applied to TCR pairs. To estimate false discovery rates, a later analysis permuted the HLA or CMV assignments 20 times. In a later analysis, co-occurring TCRs were grouped using DBSCAN, and TCRdist sequence similarity was added for clustering within HLA-allele-positive subsets. Repertoires with fewer than 30,000 or more than 120,000 public chains, plus five repertoires with anomalous nucleotide sharing, were excluded from co-occurrence clustering. What TCRdb holds here is the immuneACCESS table cut down to in-frame rearrangements. Part of the clones is not present; checked against another copy, under half of the missing clones reflect an unresolved V gene, and the others are unexplained. V, J and clone size are taken as reported in that table, and D and trimming were inferred from the DNA itself. Across this sample there are some 60,000 clones, with 70% to 75% seen only once. Approximately 5% of the sample comes from the top ten.

Ends trimmed: V by 3 bases, J by 6 bases; bases unmatched to a gene: 7. CDR1 and CDR2, per the germline V gene, are SGHRS and YFSETQ. The CDR3 runs 15 residues from the cysteine to the phenylalanine. The retained sequence is limited to the CDR3, 45 bases, with the frame set at the first base. This receptor was identified in a woman between 25 and 40 years old in good health and CMV-seronegative. The specimen was PBMCs. This chain joins TRBV5-1 to TRBJ1-4; TRBD1 agrees with 8 junctional bases. The nucleotides read TGCGCCAGCAGCTCCCGACAGGGGTTGGATGAAAAACTGTTTTTT. This encodes CASSSRQGLDEKLFF.